This entry lists 26 T cell receptor beta chains sequenced from one sample in a study of T-cell memory formation after mild COVID-19. TCRdb analysed the 5' RACE reads with MiXCR anew, one entry per CDR3 protein. The table records about 200,000 distinct CDR3 sequences, roughly 10% of them present only once. Sequencing was done on a sample of PBMCs or a T cell subset sorted from them (not recorded which). These receptors all come from a man younger than 35 who had mild COVID-19 (a few samples of this study predate the infection). Cell type and time point are not known.

The rearrangement uses TRBV28 and TRBJ2-1; 12 nucleotides agree with TRBD1. Per the germline V gene, CDR1 is MDHEN and CDR2 is SYDVKM. Trimming at V came to 6 bases and at J to 8 bases, leaving 8 bases not matched to a gene. CDR3 length: 15 amino acids. The CDR3 DNA reads as TGTGCCAGCAGCCGTCCCGGGACAGGGGGCTATGAGCAGTTCTTC. Translated, it gives CASSRPGTGGYEQFF.

The genes are TRBV5-1 and TRBJ1-4, with D unresolved. V dropped 4 bases and J dropped 3 bases, with 10 bases sitting between them. Per germline, CDR1 SGHRS and CDR2 YFSETQ. The CDR3 has 14 amino acids. The CDR3 region has the DNA TGCGCCAGCAGCAACTACAGATCTAATGAAAAACTGTTTTTT. Encoded protein: CASSNYRSNEKLFF.

This clonotype occurred a few times. The chain couples TRBV6-1 to TRBJ2-7, with 10 bases fitting TRBD1. The CDR3 is made up of 15 amino acids. Germline values: CDR1 MNHNS, CDR2 SASEGT. Losses at the gene ends were 3 bases for V and 2 bases for J; bases not matched to a gene: 4. The CDR3 coding sequence is TGTGCCAGCAGTGAGAGTGACAGGGGGCCCTACGAGCAGTACTTC. Translating gives CASSESDRGPYEQYF.

The chain combines TRBV20-1 with TRBJ1-5, with TRBD1 matching 7 bases. V lost 4 bases and J lost 7; bases outside the gene matches: 7. The CDR3 consists of 13 residues. CDR1 is DFQATT, CDR2 SNEGSKA, per germline (reference sequence). In DNA, the CDR3 is TGCAGTGCTAAACGACAGGGCGGCCAGCCCCAGCATTTT. It yields the protein CSAKRQGGQPQHF.

This clonotype showed up just a few times. The chain couples TRBV25-1 to TRBJ2-5; D gene unclear. Between the trimmed V and J ends, which lost 6 bases and 0 bases, there was a span of 8 bases. CDR1 and CDR2 from the germline V gene are MGHDK and SYGVNS. The CDR3 consists of 13 residues. CDR3 nucleotides: TGTGCCAGCAGCGACTCCTACCAAGAGACCCAGTACTTC. Its protein is CASSDSYQETQYF.

The rearrangement links TRBV4-3 to TRBJ1-6; the D gene is possibly TRBD1 (6 bases). The CDR3 runs 14 residues. Germline loops: CDR1 LGHNA, CDR2 YSLEER. Trimming pared 1 base from V and 9 bases from J, leaving 10 bases between. CDR3 protein: CASSQGQVTSPLHF. CDR3 coding DNA: TGCGCCAGCAGCCAAGGACAGGTGACTTCACCCCTCCACTTT.

This clonotype was seen only a few times. The chain uses TRBV4-3 and TRBJ2-4, with a tentative D call TRBD2 (7 bases). This CDR3 spans 16 amino acids. Germline CDR1 reads LGHNA; CDR2 reads YSLEER. The V and J ends lost 1 base and 8 bases respectively, with 18 bases between them. The CDR3 bases are TGCGCCAGCAGCCAAGTCGACGGGGGGCCGGTGGACATTCAGTACTTC. As protein: CASSQVDGGPVDIQYF.

This chain joins TRBV11-2 and TRBJ2-2, with TRBD1 as a possible D gene (6 bases). V lost 4 bases and J lost 4, with 19 bases in between. Germline V lookup: CDR1 SGHAT, CDR2 FQNNGV. The CDR3 has 17 amino acids. The CDR3 loop is CASSSNPQTGSTGELFF. CDR3 coding DNA: TGTGCCAGCAGCTCCAACCCACAGACAGGAAGCACCGGGGAGCTGTTTTTT.

This clonotype came up a few times. The rearrangement uses TRBV9 and TRBJ1-2; D is uncertain. This CDR3 is built from 17 residues. V was pared by 3 bases and J by 2 bases, with 20 bases between. Looked up from germline, CDR1 is SGDLS and CDR2 is YYNGEE. CDR3 sequence (DNA): TGTGCCAGCAGCGCGGATCCCACACGGAATCAAAACTATGGCTACACCTTC. Protein product: CASSADPTRNQNYGYTF. The complete variable domain, with remaining parts taken from reference TRBV9 and TRBJ1-2, reads DSGVTQTPKHLITATGQRVTLRCSPRSGDLSVYWYQQSLDQGLQFLIQYYNGEERAKGNILERFSAQQFPDLHSELNLSSLELGDSALYFCASSADPTRNQNYGYTFGSGTRLTVV.

The chain couples TRBV18 to TRBJ2-5; D possibly uses TRBD1 or TRBD2 (5 bases each). There are 12 residues in the CDR3. The germline CDR1 and CDR2 sequences are KGHSH and LQKENI. V lost 6 bases and J lost 7, with 12 bases in between. CDR3 region: CASSGPRGTQYF. In DNA, the CDR3 is TGTGCCAGCTCGGGGCCTCGGGGGACCCAGTACTTC.

The chain is built from TRBV5-1 and TRBJ1-5; D is uncertain. Germline CDR1 and CDR2: SGHRS and YFSETQ. The CDR3 loop spans 15 amino acids. The V gene lost 0 bases and the J gene lost 6 bases, with 13 bases spanning the gap. The CDR3 is CASSLGPGYPQPQHF. The CDR3 DNA reads as TGCGCCAGCAGCTTGGGGCCCGGCTATCCTCAGCCCCAGCATTTT.

The chain joins TRBV15 to TRBJ1-6; possible D gene TRBD1, 6 bases. Trimming pared 4 bases from V and 14 bases from J, leaving 15 bases between. Per the germline V gene, CDR1 is LNHNV and CDR2 is YYDKDF (reference sequence). CDR3 size: 13 residues. The chain's CDR3 is CATSTLGGFTLHF. CDR3 sequence (DNA): TGTGCCACCAGCACCCTGGGGGGCTTCACCCTCCACTTT.

This clonotype was seen many times. The rearrangement links TRBV6-5 to TRBJ2-1, with D maybe TRBD2 (6 bases). The ends were cut back, 0 bases at V and 3 bases at J, with 9 bases in the middle. In germline, CDR1 is MNHEY, CDR2 SVGAGI. The CDR3 has 15 amino acids. In nucleotides, the CDR3 is TGTGCCAGCAGTTACTCTAGCGGCCGCTACAATGAGCAGTTCTTC. Translating it yields CASSYSSGRYNEQFF.

The rearrangement joins TRBV6-6 to TRBJ2-7; 12 nucleotides align to TRBD1. Per germline, CDR1 MNHNY and CDR2 SVGAGI (reference sequence). J gave up 7 bases and V 5 bases, and 9 bases lay outside the gene matches. The CDR3 has 15 residues. CDR3: CASSRSGQGAQEQYF. The CDR3 DNA follows: TGTGCCAGCAGTCGCTCGGGACAGGGGGCGCAGGAGCAGTACTTC.

The V gene is TRBV29-1, the J gene TRBJ2-1; TRBD2 agrees at 7 bases. The CDR3 runs to 14 residues. Germline V gene data show CDR1 as SQVTM and CDR2 as ANQGSEA. With 4 bases clipped from V and 5 bases from J, the junction kept 8 bases outside the gene matches. As DNA, the CDR3 is TGCAGCGTTGGGGGGAGGGCCAACGACAATGAGCAGTTCTTC. Protein sequence: CSVGGRANDNEQFF.

This clonotype was detected only a few times. J is TRBJ2-3 and V is TRBV6-2 or TRBV6-3, with D possibly matching TRBD1 (5 bases). Germline CDR1 and CDR2: MNHEY and SVGEGT. The germline V and J ends were trimmed by 4 bases and 5 bases, with 7 bases remaining between them. This CDR3 is built from 12 residues. The CDR3 is CASSFREDTQYF. The CDR3 nucleotides are TGTGCCAGCAGTTTCAGGGAAGATACGCAGTATTTT.

This clonotype was observed a few times. This chain connects TRBV6-5 to TRBJ2-1, with 8 positions matching TRBD2. CDR1 and CDR2 (germline): MNHEY, SVGAGI. J gave up 6 bases and V 6 bases, and 7 bases lay outside the gene matches. The CDR3 runs to 14 residues. The chain's CDR3 is CASRAPGGFNEQFF. The CDR3 DNA reads TGTGCCAGCAGGGCCCCGGGGGGGTTCAATGAGCAGTTCTTC.

This clonotype was detected many times. The chain joins TRBV5-1 to TRBJ2-3; D uncertain. This CDR3 spans 14 amino acids. Germline CDR1 SGHRS, CDR2 YFSETQ. Trimming stripped 6 bases from V and 0 bases from J, with 11 bases between. The CDR3 loop reads CASNWAGSTDTQYF. CDR3 coding DNA: TGCGCCAGCAATTGGGCAGGAAGCACAGATACGCAGTATTTT. Filled out from reference TRBV5-1 and TRBJ2-3, the complete variable domain reads KAGVTQTPRYLIKTRGQQVTLSCSPISGHRSVSWYQQTPGQGLQFLFEYFSETQRNKGNFPGRFSGRQFSNSRSEMNVSTLELGDSALYLCASNWAGSTDTQYFGPGTRLTVL.

This clonotype was detected only a few times. The chain links TRBV6-5 to TRBJ1-4; no firm D call. The germline gives CDR1 MNHEY, CDR2 SVGAGI. V was clipped by 8 bases and J by 4 bases, with 14 bases between them. The CDR3 loop spans 14 amino acids. CDR3 coding DNA: TGTGCCAGCGGACCGGATCTGATTAATGAAAAACTGTTTTTT. Protein product: CASGPDLINEKLFF.

V gene TRBV6-5 combines with J gene TRBJ1-6, with D maybe TRBD1 (6 bases). The CDR3 extends over 15 amino acids. The germline V gene has CDR1 MNHEY and CDR2 SVGAGI. Trimming left V 2 bases short and J 9 bases short, with 14 bases between. CDR3 sequence reads: CASSYGGAIFSPLHF. CDR3 in DNA: TGTGCCAGCAGTTACGGGGGCGCGATTTTTTCACCCCTCCACTTT.

This clonotype was seen more than once but under ten times. The chain combines TRBV5-1 with TRBJ2-1; TRBD2 agrees at 8 bases. Germline assignment: CDR1 SGHRS and CDR2 YFSETQ. V shed 5 bases and J 6 bases; nucleotides not matched to a gene: 1. This CDR3 comprises 12 residues. CDR3 in DNA: TGCGCCAGCAGGGGGACTAGCAATGAGCAGTTCTTC. The encoded protein is CASRGTSNEQFF.

This clonotype was detected only a few times. The V call is TRBV5-1, the J call TRBJ2-5, with D maybe TRBD1 (6 bases). With 7 bases removed from V and 1 base from J, the gap between germline ends came to 14 bases. This CDR3 spans 14 amino acids. Germline V gene data show CDR1 as SGHRS and CDR2 as YFSETQ. CDR3 protein: CASGSGAIQETQYF. DNA of the CDR3: TGCGCCAGCGGGTCAGGGGCCATCCAAGAGACCCAGTACTTC.

J is TRBJ2-1 and V is TRBV7-2; D is perhaps TRBD1 (6 bases). This CDR3 is 16 amino acids long. The V end was cut by 2 bases, the J end by 0 bases, with 11 bases between. Germline lookup yields CDR1 SGHTA and CDR2 FQGNSA. The CDR3 nucleotides read TGTGCCAGCAGCTTATACCAGGGGCCCTCCTACAATGAGCAGTTCTTC. This translates into CASSLYQGPSYNEQFF.

This clonotype occurred many times. The J gene is TRBJ2-5, the V gene TRBV7-2; possibly TRBD2 for D (6 bases). Looked up from germline, CDR1 is SGHTA and CDR2 is FQGNSA. This CDR3 comprises 13 residues. With 5 bases removed from V and 5 bases from J, the gap between germline ends came to 12 bases. CDR3 DNA: TGTGCCAGCAGCCGTGGGACTCGGGAGACCCAGTACTTC. It specifies CASSRGTRETQYF. The full variable domain, in which reference TRBV7-2 and TRBJ2-5 provide the parts outside the CDR3, is GAGVSQSPSNKVTEKGKDVELRCDPISGHTALYWYRQSLGQGLEFLIYFQGNSAPDKSGLPSDRFSAERTGGSVSTLTIQRTQQEDSAVYLCASSRGTRETQYFGPGTRLLVL.

This clonotype occurred many times. The chain joins TRBV7-2 to TRBJ1-2; possible D gene TRBD1, 6 bases. CDR1 and CDR2 (germline): SGHTA, FQGNSA. The CDR3 totals 16 residues. With 5 bases removed from V and 8 bases from J, the gap between germline ends came to 24 bases. CDR3 bases: TGTGCCAGCAGCCCTAGCCCGAGACAGGTTGTCTACGGCTACACCTTC. It translates to CASSPSPRQVVYGYTF.

V gene TRBV6-2 or TRBV6-3 combines with J gene TRBJ2-2; weak D call: TRBD2 (6 bases). Germline CDR1 MNHEY, CDR2 SVGEGT. The CDR3 is 14 amino acids. V lost 2 bases to trimming and J lost 10 bases, with 14 bases between them. Written as DNA, the CDR3 is TGTGCCAGCAGTTACCGACTGGAGGGTACGGAGCTGTTTTTT. It codes for CASSYRLEGTELFF.